This entry lists 22 T cell receptor beta chains sequenced from one sample in a study of control samples from healthy donors and cancer patients. Some clones are missing from TCRdb's copy, which holds only in-frame ones; the method was immunoSEQ multiplex PCR. The sample shows about 120,000 clones, about 87% of them seen only once. The sample taken for sequencing was blood. These receptors were obtained from a middle-aged man in good health.

The V call is TRBV7-2, the J call TRBJ2-3, with D unclear. The CDR3 is 12 residues long. Germline lookup yields CDR1 SGHTA and CDR2 FQGNSA. The V gene lost 7 bases and the J gene lost 3 bases, with 8 bases spanning the gap. The CDR3, as DNA: TGTGCCAGCACCCGGACGACAGATACGCAGTATTTT. Translated, it gives CASTRTTDTQYF.

This clone was counted once. This sequence joins TRBV10-2 and TRBJ1-2; D not certain. Germline V gene lookup returns CDR1 WSHSY and CDR2 SAAADI. This CDR3 has 11 residues. V shed 8 bases and J shed 8 bases, with 12 bases lying between them. The CDR3 reads CASADLRGYTF. The CDR3 region has the DNA TGCGCCAGCGCCGACCTGAGGGGCTACACCTTC.

V gene TRBV25-1 combines with J gene TRBJ1-6, with 7 bases lining up with TRBD1. Trimming took 4 bases from V and 9 from J; bases not matched to a gene: 3. Germline CDR1 and CDR2: MGHDK and SYGVNS. This CDR3 has 13 amino acids. CDR3 region: CASSGQGISPLHF. The CDR3 nucleotides are TGTGCCAGCAGTGGACAGGGCATTTCACCCCTCCACTTT.

This clone is a singleton in its sample. The V and J genes are TRBV6-2 or TRBV6-3 and TRBJ2-2; possible D gene TRBD2, 5 bases. V was shortened by 4 bases and J by 6 bases, with 9 bases between the two germline ends. There are 13 residues in the CDR3. Per germline, CDR1 MNHEY and CDR2 SVGEGT. In DNA form, the CDR3 reads TGTGCCAGCAGTTCCCTAGCCCCCGGGGAGCTGTTTTTT. It specifies CASSSLAPGELFF.

This chain uses TRBV24-1 with TRBJ2-1, with 9 bases fitting TRBD2. Germline CDR1 and CDR2: KGHDR and SFDVKD. J gave up 10 bases and V 3 bases, and 12 bases lay outside the gene matches. CDR3 length: 16 amino acids. CDR3 nucleotides: TGTGCCACCAGTGATCGGACCGGGACTAGCTATCTCGAGCAGTTCTTC. Translating gives CATSDRTGTSYLEQFF.

The chain combines TRBV13 with TRBJ1-5, with D possibly TRBD1 on 5 matching bases. Trimming removed 5 bases at V and 0 bases at J, with 11 bases between. The CDR3 length is 15 residues. CDR1 and CDR2 (germline): PRHDT, FYEKMQ (reference sequence). The CDR3 nucleotides are TGTGCCAGCAGCACCGGACATCTTAGCAATCAGCCCCAGCATTTT. Protein product: CASSTGHLSNQPQHF.

The V and J genes are TRBV6-5 and TRBJ2-7; the D call may be TRBD1 or TRBD2 (5 bases each). Trimming cost V 6 bases and J 5 bases, with 8 bases left between them. Germline values: CDR1 MNHEY, CDR2 SVGAGI. The CDR3 has 11 amino acids. The CDR3 coding sequence is TGTGCCAGCAGGGGGGTACACGAGCAGTACTTC. Translating it yields CASRGVHEQYF.

This clone was picked up one time. J is TRBJ2-3 and V is TRBV6-5; possible D gene TRBD1, 6 bases. The germline V and J ends were trimmed by 5 bases and 1 base, with 10 bases remaining between them. The CDR3 runs 14 residues. CDR1 is MNHEY and CDR2 is SVGAGI in the germline V gene. The CDR3 region is CASSRDTRTDTQYF. Here the CDR3 DNA reads TGTGCCAGCAGTCGGGACACACGCACAGATACGCAGTATTTT.

This chain joins TRBV28 and TRBJ1-2; D is perhaps TRBD1 (6 bases). CDR1 and CDR2 from the germline V gene are MDHEN and SYDVKM. Trimming cost V 2 bases and J 4 bases, with 17 bases left between them. This CDR3 has 16 amino acids. CDR3 residues: CASSLLQGGLSYGYTF. CDR3 nucleotide sequence: TGTGCCAGCAGTTTACTACAGGGAGGACTTTCCTATGGCTACACCTTC.

This CDR3 is CASSHSGGKETQYF. The CDR3 DNA reads as TGTGCCAGCAGCCATAGCGGGGGGAAAGAGACCCAGTACTTC. The rearrangement links TRBV7-9 to TRBJ2-5, with 10 bases that match TRBD2. The CDR3 runs 14 residues. In germline, CDR1 is SEHNR, CDR2 FQNEAQ (reference sequence). Trimming cost V 5 bases and J 3 bases; bases outside gene matches: 3.

V and J are TRBV30 and TRBJ1-1; tentative D call: TRBD1 (6 bases). CDR3 length: 12 residues. Germline lookup yields CDR1 GTSNPN and CDR2 SVGIG (reference sequence). Trimming stripped 2 bases from V and 9 bases from J, with 13 bases between. The CDR3 region is CAWSRGGVQAFF. The CDR3 DNA reads as TGTGCCTGGAGTCGTGGGGGCGTTCAAGCTTTCTTT.

This chain uses TRBV3-1 (or the pseudogene TRBV3-2) with TRBJ2-7; TRBD1 or TRBD2 may be the D gene (6 bases each). The V gene's germline CDR1 is LGHDT and CDR2 YNNKEL (reference sequence). V shed 1 base and J shed 5 bases, with 9 bases lying between them. The CDR3 has 13 residues. The CDR3 sequence: CASSQAGGHEQYF. DNA of the CDR3: TGTGCCAGCAGCCAAGCTGGGGGGCACGAGCAGTACTTC.

This clone has more than one count but fewer than ten. The chain has TRBV5-1 and TRBJ2-7, with TRBD2 matching 9 bases. Germline lookup yields CDR1 SGHRS and CDR2 YFSETQ. The CDR3 contains 14 residues. V shed 2 bases, J shed 0 bases, and the junction held 0 bases outside the gene matches. CDR3 DNA: TGCGCCAGCAGCTTTAGCGGGGGCTCCTACGAGCAGTACTTC. The encoded protein is CASSFSGGSYEQYF.

This clone was observed once. The rearrangement uses TRBV6-5 and TRBJ1-4; a weak D match, TRBD1 (6 bases). The CDR3 is 12 residues long. Looked up from germline, CDR1 is MNHEY and CDR2 is SVGAGI. V lost 6 bases and J 12 bases, leaving 14 bases between the germline ends. CDR3 loop: CASSTQGGELFF. CDR3 nucleotides: TGTGCCAGCAGCACACAGGGTGGGGAACTGTTTTTT.

This chain joins TRBV20-1 and TRBJ1-4; no clear D. This CDR3 is built from 10 residues. Germline loops: CDR1 DFQATT, CDR2 SNEGSKA (reference sequence). Between the trimmed V and J ends, which lost 0 bases and 7 bases, there was a span of 0 bases. CDR3 region: CSARDEKLFF. The DNA of the CDR3 is TGCAGTGCTAGAGATGAAAAACTGTTTTTT.

The chain combines TRBV18 with TRBJ1-2, with 9 bases fitting TRBD1. The J segment lost 1 base and the V segment lost 6 bases, leaving 6 bases of the junction unmatched. The CDR3 runs 15 residues. Germline-derived CDR1 and CDR2 are KGHSH and LQKENI. The CDR3 nucleotides read TGTGCCAGCTCTCCGACAGGGGGGATTAACTATGGCTACACCTTC. Translated: CASSPTGGINYGYTF.

The rearrangement joins TRBV24-1 to TRBJ1-2; 9 bases fit TRBD1. The ends lost 7 bases at V and 6 bases at J; junction bases unmatched: 5. Germline lookup yields CDR1 KGHDR and CDR2 SFDVKD. The CDR3 is 13 residues long. CDR3 residues: CATSRTGVDGYTF. CDR3 in DNA: TGTGCCACCAGCCGGACAGGGGTTGATGGCTACACCTTC.

This rearrangement joins TRBV7-3 to TRBJ2-1; D is unresolved. The CDR3 runs to 13 residues. Trimming took off 0 bases at V and 5 bases at J, with 5 bases between the two ends. Germline loops: CDR1 SGHTA, CDR2 FQGTGA. For the CDR3, the DNA is TGTGCCAGCAGCTTAACTCCAGACAATGAGCAGTTCTTC. This encodes CASSLTPDNEQFF.

The gene calls are TRBV6-5 and TRBJ1-4; 7 nucleotides match TRBD1. This CDR3 region has 15 residues. The ends lost 6 bases at V and 6 bases at J; junction bases unmatched: 10. In germline, CDR1 is MNHEY, CDR2 SVGAGI. The CDR3 DNA follows: TGTGCCAGCAGGTATGACAGGGCCGGAGATGAAAAACTGTTTTTT. This encodes CASRYDRAGDEKLFF.

This chain joins TRBV15 and TRBJ1-4; 8 nucleotides match TRBD1. The CDR3 has 16 amino acids. In germline, CDR1 is LNHNV, CDR2 YYDKDF (reference sequence). V lost 1 base to trimming and J lost 4 bases; unmatched junction nucleotides: 5. CDR3 sequence reads: CATSRAQGGGNEKLFF. DNA of the CDR3: TGTGCCACCAGCAGAGCACAGGGGGGAGGTAATGAAAAACTGTTTTTT.

The chain carries TRBV19 and TRBJ2-7; 8 nucleotides line up with TRBD1. The CDR3 is 14 amino acids. V dropped 7 bases and J dropped 3; count of bases not matched to a gene: 8. Per the germline V gene, CDR1 is LNHDA and CDR2 is SQIVND (reference sequence). Written as DNA, the CDR3 is TGTGCCAGTACCCCCAGAGGGACAGGCTACGAGCAGTACTTC. It codes for CASTPRGTGYEQYF.

This clone was detected only once. The chain joins TRBV21-1 to TRBJ1-2. TRBV21-1 is labeled a pseudogene. CDR3 size: 12 residues. In DNA, the CDR3 is TGTGCCAGGAACGGGACGGTCTATGGCTACACCTTC. Translating it yields CARNGTVYGYTF.